This T cell receptor (beta chain) was captured in a study of T cells in Graves' hyperthyroidism and ophthalmopathy. Amplification yielded TCR beta CDR3 regions, with RNA transcripts as the source. Researchers ran a first-round RT-PCR on the TCR CDR3 using the HTBI primer set. TCRdb fed the multiplex PCR reads into MiXCR, producing one record per CDR3 protein. The data hold roughly 600,000 distinct CDR3 sequences, with about 14% observed a single time. J lost 5 bases, V lost 5 bases, and 11 bases had no gene match. CDR3 length: 15 amino acids. Germline CDR1 SEHNR, CDR2 FQNEAQ (reference sequence). This clonotype was counted at least ten times. Its antigen is currently unknown. The study's findings and limits: Ophthalmopathy, as predicted by the model, came a median roughly 6.5 months after the prediction.

The V call is TRBV7-9, the J call TRBJ2-5; 7 positions match TRBD2. The clonotype comes from a woman between 50 and 59 years old with Graves' ophthalmopathy. What was sequenced was blood. The CDR3: CASSTARGAGETQYF. The DNA for the CDR3 is TGTGCCAGCAGCACCGCCCGGGGAGCGGGGGAGACCCAGTACTTC.